These 27 T cell receptor beta chains share one sample of origin, sequenced in a study of patients and donors after allogeneic stem cell transplantation. TCRdb reanalysed the RT-PCR reads using MiXCR and keeps one entry per CDR3 protein. The sample has roughly 250,000 distinct CDR3 sequences, roughly an eighth seen once. The sample was blood, either unsorted or a sorted T cell fraction (not recorded which). The receptors were sampled from a human donor who was either an allogeneic HSCT recipient or a stem cell or donor lymphocyte infusion donor (not recorded which). It is not recorded whose cells these are; they may come from a transplant donor.

This clonotype was observed at least ten times. The rearrangement joins TRBV27 to TRBJ2-7, with D tentatively TRBD1 (5 bases). There are 15 residues in the CDR3. The ends were cut back, 6 bases at V and 5 bases at J, with 20 bases in the middle. CDR1 and CDR2 from the germline V gene are MNHEY and SMNVEV (reference sequence). The CDR3 sequence is CASRKSPQGANEQYF. The CDR3 coding sequence is TGTGCCAGCAGAAAAAGCCCCCAAGGGGCAAACGAGCAGTACTTC.

This clonotype came up a few times. V and J are TRBV7-3 and TRBJ2-5; D unclear. Trimming pared 3 bases from V and 4 bases from J, leaving 12 bases between. This CDR3 has 14 amino acids. The germline CDR1 and CDR2 sequences are SGHTA and FQGTGA. The CDR3 DNA is TGTGCCAGCAGCTTTCGACGTCTTAGAGAGACCCAGTACTTC. Its translation: CASSFRRLRETQYF.

The V and J genes are TRBV7-3 and TRBJ1-2; the D gene is possibly TRBD1 (5 bases). CDR3 length: 14 amino acids. CDR1 and CDR2 (germline): SGHTA, FQGTGA. The germline V and J ends were trimmed by 3 bases and 8 bases, with 16 bases remaining between them. For the CDR3, the DNA is TGTGCCAGCAGCTTGGGTCCCCAGGGTTTGGGCTACACCTTC. Its translation is CASSLGPQGLGYTF. Variable domain in full (rest from reference TRBV7-3 and TRBJ1-2): GAGVSQTPSNKVTEKGKYVELRCDPISGHTALYWYRQSLGQGPEFLIYFQGTGAADDSGLPNDRFFAVRPEGSVSTLKIQRTERGDSAVYLCASSLGPQGLGYTFGSGTRLTVV.

This clonotype turned up a few times. The rearrangement links TRBV7-8 to TRBJ1-5; D call uncertain. Trimming pared 4 bases from V and 4 bases from J, leaving 8 bases between. The CDR3 covers 13 residues. CDR1 and CDR2 from the germline V gene are SGHVS and FQNEAQ. The CDR3 region has the DNA TGTGCCAGCAGCTCCGGAGAAAATCAGCCCCAGCATTTT. Encoded protein: CASSSGENQPQHF.

This clonotype has a count of ten or more. The rearrangement links TRBV12-3 or TRBV12-4 to TRBJ1-4; D is uncertain. This CDR3 region has 15 residues. Between the trimmed V and J ends, which lost 0 bases and 5 bases, there was a span of 10 bases. The CDR3 nucleotides are TGTGCCAGCAGTTTAGCTAGCGGGCAAAATGAAAAACTGTTTTTT. It is translated as CASSLASGQNEKLFF.

This clonotype was found a few times. DNA for the CDR3: TGCAGTGCAGGAAAACCGGGGTCCACGCAGCCCCAGCATTTT. This codes for CSAGKPGSTQPQHF. The chain has TRBV20-1 and TRBJ1-5; D is uncertain. V gave up 6 bases and J gave up 7 bases, with 19 bases separating them. The V gene's germline CDR1 is DFQATT and CDR2 SNEGSKA (reference sequence). The CDR3 consists of 14 residues.

This clonotype has at least ten counts. This chain uses TRBV5-4 with TRBJ2-5, with 15 bases that match TRBD2. Germline loops: CDR1 SGHNT, CDR2 YYREEE (reference sequence). This CDR3 spans 15 amino acids. V trimming: 7 bases; J trimming: 4 bases; junction bases outside the gene matches: 5. DNA of the CDR3: TGTGCCAGCCGGACTAGCGGGGGGGCCCCAGAGACCCAGTACTTC. Its translation: CASRTSGGAPETQYF.

This clonotype appeared a few times. The chain has TRBV3-1 and TRBJ1-6; D ambiguous. V was trimmed by 4 bases and J by 5 bases, leaving 6 bases between them. The germline V gene encodes CDR1 LGHDT and CDR2 YNNKEL (reference sequence). The CDR3 loop spans 13 amino acids. In DNA form, the CDR3 reads TGTGCCAGCAGCCGCGTGGATAATTCACCCCTCCACTTT. Amino acids: CASSRVDNSPLHF.

This clonotype has just a few counts. The V call is TRBV20-1, the J call TRBJ2-4; D gene unclear. V was pared by 7 bases and J by 0 bases, with 13 bases between. CDR1 and CDR2 (germline): DFQATT, SNEGSKA (reference sequence). The CDR3 is made up of 14 amino acids. The CDR3 nucleotides read TGCAGTGTAGGGCTGATGTTAGCCAAAAACATTCAGTACTTC. It is translated as CSVGLMLAKNIQYF.

The CDR3 DNA reads TGTGCCTGGAGTTCGCAGTACGAGCAGTACTTC. This encodes CAWSSQYEQYF. The V and J genes are TRBV30 and TRBJ2-7; no clear D gene. Deletions cut 2 bases from V and 4 bases from J, with 6 bases between. The CDR3 extends over 11 amino acids. Germline CDR1 GTSNPN, CDR2 SVGIG (reference sequence).

This clonotype has ten or more counts. The V call is TRBV11-2, the J call TRBJ1-1; no clear D gene. Between the trimmed V and J ends, which lost 1 base and 1 base, there was a span of 10 bases. This CDR3 spans 15 amino acids. CDR1 and CDR2 (germline): SGHAT, FQNNGV. CDR3 sequence reads: CASSLGAERNTEAFF. Written as DNA, the CDR3 is TGTGCCAGCAGCTTAGGGGCAGAGCGGAACACTGAAGCTTTCTTT.

The rearrangement uses TRBV24-1 and TRBJ2-1, with 12 bases lining up with TRBD2. The V gene's germline CDR1 is KGHDR and CDR2 SFDVKD. This CDR3 comprises 17 residues. The trim removed 4 bases at V and 3 bases at J, leaving 6 bases unmatched. Here the CDR3 reads CATSDRTSGTYYNEQFF. In DNA, the CDR3 is TGTGCCACCAGTGACAGGACTAGCGGGACCTACTACAATGAGCAGTTCTTC.

The table lists this clonotype with a few counts. This chain joins TRBV6-2 or TRBV6-3 and TRBJ1-2; D perhaps matches TRBD1 (6 bases). The CDR3 extends over 16 amino acids. The germline V gene has CDR1 MNHEY and CDR2 SVGEGT. V was shortened by 2 bases and J by 2 bases, with 15 bases between the two germline ends. DNA of the CDR3: TGTGCCAGCAGTTACCGACCACAACAGGGAAACTATGGCTACACCTTC. Translated: CASSYRPQQGNYGYTF.

This clonotype was observed at least ten times. This chain joins TRBV3-1 and TRBJ1-1; D remains unclear. The CDR3 has 15 residues. Trimming pared 2 bases from V and 1 base from J, leaving 11 bases between. Germline V gene sequence: CDR1 LGHDT, CDR2 YNNKEL (reference sequence). The CDR3 DNA sequence: TGTGCCAGCAGCCAAACGGGTTCTTGGAACACTGAAGCTTTCTTT. Protein sequence: CASSQTGSWNTEAFF.

The table lists this clonotype with a few counts. V and J are TRBV7-2 and TRBJ1-4; no clear D. Germline lookup yields CDR1 SGHTA and CDR2 FQGNSA. With 5 bases removed from V and 3 bases from J, the gap between germline ends came to 16 bases. CDR3 length: 16 amino acids. CDR3 coding DNA: TGTGCCAGCAGCGCCGGGCCCTGGGGAGCTAATGAAAAACTGTTTTTT. It encodes CASSAGPWGANEKLFF. The full variable domain, completed using reference TRBV7-2 and TRBJ1-4, is GAGVSQSPSNKVTEKGKDVELRCDPISGHTALYWYRQSLGQGLEFLIYFQGNSAPDKSGLPSDRFSAERTGGSVSTLTIQRTQQEDSAVYLCASSAGPWGANEKLFFGSGTQLSVL.

V is TRBV24-1 and J is TRBJ1-1; D is ambiguous. The germline V and J ends were trimmed by 8 bases and 0 bases, with 12 bases remaining between them. Germline assignment: CDR1 KGHDR and CDR2 SFDVKD. The CDR3 extends over 14 amino acids. The CDR3 region has the DNA TGTGCCACCACAGGCAAAAACTTGAACACTGAAGCTTTCTTT. Translation gives CATTGKNLNTEAFF.

This clonotype was seen at least ten times. CDR3: CASSFRGEQYF. As DNA, the CDR3 is TGTGCCAGCAGCTTCAGGGGCGAGCAGTACTTC. The rearrangement links TRBV7-8 to TRBJ2-7; TRBD1 might be the D (6 bases). V lost 3 bases to trimming and J lost 6 bases, with 6 bases between them. The CDR3 has 11 amino acids. From germline, CDR1 is SGHVS and CDR2 FQNEAQ.

The chain carries TRBV5-8 and TRBJ2-3, with 13 nucleotides matching TRBD2. With 3 bases clipped from V and 4 bases from J, the junction kept 2 bases outside the gene matches. The CDR3 totals 15 residues. CDR1 and CDR2 (germline): SGHTS, YDEGEE. DNA of the CDR3: TGTGCCAGCAGCTGGGGACTAGCGGGGTCAGATACGCAGTATTTT. The encoded protein is CASSWGLAGSDTQYF. The variable domain in full, with the rest retrieved from reference TRBV5-8 and TRBJ2-3, is EAGVTQSPTHLIKTRGQQATLRCSPISGHTSVYWYQQALGLGLQFLLWYDEGEERNRGNFPPRFSGRQFPNYSSELNVNALELEDSALYLCASSWGLAGSDTQYFGPGTRLTVL.

The chain has TRBV20-1 and TRBJ1-5, with a tentative D call TRBD1 (5 bases). The CDR3 sequence is 14 residues long. Germline loops: CDR1 DFQATT, CDR2 SNEGSKA (reference sequence). Trimming took 3 bases from V and 4 from J, leaving 13 bases between them. In DNA form, the CDR3 reads TGCAGTGCTAGGGGGGTCACAACGAATCAGCCCCAGCATTTT. Translating it yields CSARGVTTNQPQHF.

This clonotype was counted a few times. The chain uses TRBV14 and TRBJ2-5; the D gene is possibly TRBD2 (6 bases). Germline lookup yields CDR1 SGHDN and CDR2 FVKESK. Trimming took 3 bases from V and 3 from J, leaving 14 bases between them. This CDR3 has 15 amino acids. The CDR3, as DNA: TGTGCCAGCAGCCAGTTACGCGGGAATAAAGAGACCCAGTACTTC. Amino acid sequence: CASSQLRGNKETQYF.

The chain carries TRBV20-1 and TRBJ2-7; TRBD2 might be the D (7 bases). This CDR3 spans 15 amino acids. Trimming removed 0 bases from V and 5 bases from J, with 17 bases in between. Germline assignment: CDR1 DFQATT and CDR2 SNEGSKA (reference sequence). CDR3 amino acids: CSARDLRGGRDEQYF. CDR3 DNA sequence: TGCAGTGCTAGAGATCTGAGGGGGGGCCGCGACGAGCAGTACTTC.

The table lists this clonotype with a few counts. V is TRBV7-8 and J is TRBJ1-2; 9 nucleotides line up with TRBD1. V lost 1 base to trimming and J lost 8 bases; unmatched junction nucleotides: 8. Germline CDR1 and CDR2: SGHVS and FQNEAQ. The CDR3 is 15 residues long. The CDR3 spells CASSLGGQGRAGYTF. In nucleotides, the CDR3 is TGTGCCAGCAGCTTAGGAGGACAGGGGAGGGCCGGCTACACCTTC. Full variable domain (outside the CDR3, taken from reference TRBV7-8 and TRBJ1-2): GAGVSQSPRYKVAKRGQDVALRCDPISGHVSLFWYQQALGQGPEFLTYFQNEAQLDKSGLPSDRFFAERPEGSVSTLKIQRTQQEDSAVYLCASSLGGQGRAGYTFGSGTRLTVV.

The rearrangement links TRBV20-1 to TRBJ1-3; TRBD1 is a possible D gene (6 bases). Germline V gene sequence: CDR1 DFQATT, CDR2 SNEGSKA (reference sequence). The germline V and J ends were trimmed by 6 bases and 3 bases, with 15 bases remaining between them. This CDR3 is 14 amino acids long. CDR3: CSAAGGGGGNTIYF. The CDR3 nucleotides are TGCAGTGCCGCGGGGGGCGGAGGTGGAAACACCATATATTTT.

The CDR3 here is CASSLGQAVKAFF. The CDR3 DNA reads as TGTGCCAGCAGCTTGGGGCAGGCAGTTAAAGCTTTCTTT. This chain joins TRBV7-9 and TRBJ1-1, with D perhaps TRBD1 (5 bases). Per the germline V gene, CDR1 is SEHNR and CDR2 is FQNEAQ (reference sequence). Between the trimmed V and J ends, which lost 3 bases and 9 bases, there was a span of 14 bases. This CDR3 is built from 13 residues. Combining the CDR3 with reference TRBV7-9 and TRBJ1-1 gives the whole variable domain DTGVSQNPRHKITKRGQNVTFRCDPISEHNRLYWYRQTLGQGPEFLTYFQNEAQLEKSRLLSDRFSAERPKGSFSTLEIQRTEQGDSAMYLCASSLGQAVKAFFGQGTRLTVV.

This clonotype was seen only a few times. The rearrangement joins TRBV7-8 to TRBJ1-4, with a tentative D call TRBD1 (5 bases). The germline V gene has CDR1 SGHVS and CDR2 FQNEAQ. V shed 1 base and J shed 8 bases, with 11 bases lying between them. The CDR3 runs to 14 residues. The CDR3 protein is CASSLDRFREKLFF. The CDR3 DNA is TGTGCCAGCAGCTTAGACAGGTTCAGGGAAAAACTGTTTTTT.

Only a few counts were recorded for this clonotype. Relative to the germline gene, one junction end is altered; a read error may explain this. This chain joins TRBV24-1 and TRBJ2-3; TRBD1 is a possible D gene (6 bases). Germline CDR1 is KGHDR and CDR2 is SFDVKD. The CDR3 is 16 residues long. The CDR3 region is CATSDPGTPSTGTQYF. CDR3 DNA sequence: TGTGCCACCAGTGACCCTGGGACACCTAGCACAGGTACGCAGTATTTT.

The rearrangement uses TRBV5-6 and TRBJ2-7; possibly TRBD1 for D (5 bases). The V end was cut by 2 bases, the J end by 1 base, with 16 bases between. CDR1 SGHDT and CDR2 YYEEEE come from the germline V gene. The CDR3 loop spans 16 amino acids. The chain's CDR3 is CASSLDSLTLSYEQYF. The CDR3, as DNA: TGTGCCAGCAGCTTAGACAGCCTTACCCTATCCTACGAGCAGTACTTC.